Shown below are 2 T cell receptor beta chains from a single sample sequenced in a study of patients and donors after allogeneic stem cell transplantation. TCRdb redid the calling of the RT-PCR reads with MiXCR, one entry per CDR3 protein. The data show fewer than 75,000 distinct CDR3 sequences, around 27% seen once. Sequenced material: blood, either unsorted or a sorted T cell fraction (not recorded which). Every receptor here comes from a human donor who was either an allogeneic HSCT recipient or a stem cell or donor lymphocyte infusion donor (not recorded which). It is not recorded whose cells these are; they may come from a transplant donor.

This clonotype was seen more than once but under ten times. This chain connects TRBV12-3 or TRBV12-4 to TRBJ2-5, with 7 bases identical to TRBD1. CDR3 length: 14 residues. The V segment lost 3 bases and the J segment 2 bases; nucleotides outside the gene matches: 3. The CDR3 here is CASSLGRGQETQYF. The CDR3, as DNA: TGTGCCAGCAGTTTGGGCAGGGGGCAAGAGACCCAGTACTTC.

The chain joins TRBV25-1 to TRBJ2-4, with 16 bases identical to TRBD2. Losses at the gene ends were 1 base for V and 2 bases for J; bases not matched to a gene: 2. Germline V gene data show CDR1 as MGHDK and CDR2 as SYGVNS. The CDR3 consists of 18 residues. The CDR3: CASSESGLAGGPKNIQYF. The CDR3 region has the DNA TGTGCCAGCAGTGAATCGGGACTAGCGGGGGGGCCCAAAAACATTCAGTACTTC.